The 7 T cell receptor beta chains presented below share a single source sample, sequenced in a study of blood T cell repertoires in COVID-19. Assay used: immunoSEQ multiplex PCR; TCRdb lists only in-frame clones, some missing. The sample yields roughly 400,000 clones, approximately 91% seen once. Sequencing was done on a sample of PBMCs or T cells enriched from blood (not recorded which). These receptors were obtained from a woman between 18 and 29 years old who had been exposed to COVID-19.

The V and J genes are TRBV5-4 and TRBJ2-7; TRBD1 matches at 7 bases. The CDR3 length is 14 residues. The trim removed 9 bases at V and 1 base at J, leaving 10 bases unmatched. In germline, CDR1 is SGHNT, CDR2 YYREEE (reference sequence). This CDR3 is CAIARGLNSYEQYF. Here the CDR3 DNA reads TGTGCCATCGCAAGGGGGCTTAATTCCTACGAGCAGTACTTC.

As DNA, the CDR3 is TGTGCCAGCAGCCTAAGCAATGACGGGGAGCTGTTTTTT. Translation: CASSLSNDGELFF. The chain joins TRBV7-9 to TRBJ2-2; D is undetermined. The CDR3 length is 13 residues. Trimming left V 5 bases short and J 7 bases short, with 11 bases between. From germline, CDR1 is SEHNR and CDR2 FQNEAQ (reference sequence). The full variable domain, in which reference TRBV7-9 and TRBJ2-2 provide the parts outside the CDR3, is DTGVSQNPRHKITKRGQNVTFRCDPISEHNRLYWYRQTLGQGPEFLTYFQNEAQLEKSRLLSDRFSAERPKGSFSTLEIQRTEQGDSAMYLCASSLSNDGELFFGEGSRLTVL.

J is TRBJ1-1 and V is TRBV28, with 7 bases fitting TRBD1. The germline CDR1 and CDR2 sequences are MDHEN and SYDVKM. The trim removed 5 bases at V and 8 bases at J, leaving 11 bases unmatched. The CDR3 runs 14 residues. As DNA, the CDR3 is TGTGCCAGCAGTACCCCGACGGGACAGAGAGAAGCTTTCTTT. It specifies CASSTPTGQREAFF.

V gene TRBV6-5 combines with J gene TRBJ1-6, with no clear D. Germline CDR1 and CDR2: MNHEY and SVGAGI. The CDR3 sequence is 16 residues long. Trimming removed 0 bases from V and 0 bases from J, with 6 bases in between. The CDR3 region has the DNA TGTGCCAGCAGTTACTCTCCAGTCTCCTATAATTCACCCCTCCACTTT. Its protein product is CASSYSPVSYNSPLHF.

This CDR3 is CASSDSYGYTF. CDR3 nucleotides: TGTGCCAGCAGTGACAGCTATGGCTACACCTTC. The V gene is TRBV27, the J gene TRBJ1-2; a weak D match, TRBD1 (5 bases). V lost 5 bases and J lost 4, with 5 bases in between. The CDR3 runs to 11 residues. Germline loops: CDR1 MNHEY, CDR2 SMNVEV (reference sequence).

Remarks on this clone: Other DNA sequences in the sample encode the same CDR3. This chain links TRBV6-5 with TRBJ2-7; 11 nucleotides line up with TRBD2. The CDR3 sequence is 15 residues long. After removal of 5 bases from V and 2 bases from J, the junction contained 5 bases not matched to a gene. Germline V gene lookup returns CDR1 MNHEY and CDR2 SVGAGI. This CDR3 reads CASSPLAGGPYEQYF. The DNA for the CDR3 is TGTGCCAGCAGTCCATTAGCGGGAGGGCCCTACGAGCAGTACTTC.

V gene TRBV11-2 combines with J gene TRBJ1-1, with D unclear. Germline CDR1 SGHAT, CDR2 FQNNGV. This CDR3 contains 12 residues. V gave up 2 bases and J gave up 3 bases, with 4 bases separating them. CDR3: CASSLTDTEAFF. In DNA form, the CDR3 reads TGTGCCAGCAGCTTAACAGACACTGAAGCTTTCTTT.